Sequencing of this T cell receptor (beta chain) was carried out in a study of OX40 agonist ivuxolimab in advanced cancers. Some clones are missing from TCRdb's copy, which holds only in-frame ones; the method was immunoSEQ multiplex PCR. This table has more than 80,000 clones, 87% appearing once. It was autoimmune disease history or systemic immunosuppression that excluded patients. V was clipped by 7 bases and J by 0 bases, with 15 bases between them. Germline V gives CDR1 MDHEN, CDR2 SYDVKM. This CDR3 contains 15 residues. The sample was CD4+ or CD8+ T cells sorted from blood, taken in a trial of the OX40 agonist ivuxolimab. The chain employs TRBV28 and TRBJ1-2, with TRBD1 as a possible D gene (5 bases). The receptor comes from an adult with an advanced solid tumor such as melanoma, head and neck, liver or kidney cancer. This CDR3 is CASNGPAGPNYGYTF. CDR3 DNA sequence: TGTGCCAGCAATGGCCCAGCAGGGCCTAACTATGGCTACACCTTC.